This T cell receptor (beta chain) originates from a study of preoperative IRX-2 immunotherapy in early breast cancer. Stated treatment: preoperative locoregional IRX-2 cytokine immunotherapy. Samples came from a phase Ib trial of preoperative locoregional IRX-2 cytokine immunotherapy. The protocol was immunoSEQ multiplex PCR, while the TCRdb copy is restricted to in-frame clones and leaves out a portion. The sample includes roughly 93,000 clones, roughly 88% of them seen just once. The CDR3 contains 19 residues. Germline CDR1 is LNHDA and CDR2 is SQIVND (reference sequence). J lost 1 base, V lost 4 bases, and 15 bases had no gene match.

Here the sequenced sample was tumor tissue, taken after IRX-2 immunotherapy. The J gene is TRBJ1-5, the V gene TRBV19, with 8 bases lining up with TRBD1. The TCR sequence derives from a human donor with breast cancer. CDR3: CASSTGQGGDLLSNQPQHF. The CDR3 region has the DNA TGTGCCAGTAGTACCGGACAGGGTGGGGATTTATTAAGCAATCAGCCCCAGCATTTT.